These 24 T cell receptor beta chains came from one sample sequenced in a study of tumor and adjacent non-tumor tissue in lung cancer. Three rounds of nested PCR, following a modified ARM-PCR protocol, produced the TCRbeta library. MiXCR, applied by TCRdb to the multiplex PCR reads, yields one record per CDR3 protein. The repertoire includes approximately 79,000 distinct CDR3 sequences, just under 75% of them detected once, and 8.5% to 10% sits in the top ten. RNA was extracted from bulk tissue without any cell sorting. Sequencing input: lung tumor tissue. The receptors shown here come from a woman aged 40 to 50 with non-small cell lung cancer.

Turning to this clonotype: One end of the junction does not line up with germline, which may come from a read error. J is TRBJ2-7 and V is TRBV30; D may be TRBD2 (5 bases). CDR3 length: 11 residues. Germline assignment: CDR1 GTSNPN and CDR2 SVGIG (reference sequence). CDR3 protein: CAWGNGWEQYF. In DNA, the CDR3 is TGTGCCTGGGGGAATGGTTGGGAGCAATACTTC.

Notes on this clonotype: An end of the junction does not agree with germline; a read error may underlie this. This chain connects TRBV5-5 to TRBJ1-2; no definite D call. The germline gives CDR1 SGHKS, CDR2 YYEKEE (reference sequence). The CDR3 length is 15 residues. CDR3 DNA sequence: TGTGCCAACAGCTTGGAATCGGGGAAGGCCCGCAGCTACACCTTC. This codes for CANSLESGKARSYTF.

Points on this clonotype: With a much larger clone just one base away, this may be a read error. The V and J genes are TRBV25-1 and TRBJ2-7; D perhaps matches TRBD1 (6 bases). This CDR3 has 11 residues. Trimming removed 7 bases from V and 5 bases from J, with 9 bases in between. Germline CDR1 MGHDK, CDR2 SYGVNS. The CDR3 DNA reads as TGTGCCAGCACAGGGGTCCACGAGCAGTACTTC. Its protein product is CASTGVHEQYF.

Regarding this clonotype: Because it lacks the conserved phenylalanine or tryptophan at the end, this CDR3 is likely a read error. CDR3 loop: CASSRLRTSGTYEQYL. The CDR3 region has the DNA TGTGCCAGCAGTCGCCTAAGGACTAGCGGGACGTACGAGCAGTACTTA. The chain carries TRBV6-5 and TRBJ2-7, with 12 bases identical to TRBD2. CDR3 length equals 16 residues. V shed 5 bases and J 4 bases; nucleotides not matched to a gene: 9. In germline, CDR1 is MNHEY, CDR2 SVGAGI.

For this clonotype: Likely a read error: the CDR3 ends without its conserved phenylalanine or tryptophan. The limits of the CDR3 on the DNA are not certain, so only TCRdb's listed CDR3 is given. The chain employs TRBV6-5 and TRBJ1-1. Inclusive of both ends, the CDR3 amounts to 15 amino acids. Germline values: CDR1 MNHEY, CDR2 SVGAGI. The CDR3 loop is CASRKGRVWDTETFL.

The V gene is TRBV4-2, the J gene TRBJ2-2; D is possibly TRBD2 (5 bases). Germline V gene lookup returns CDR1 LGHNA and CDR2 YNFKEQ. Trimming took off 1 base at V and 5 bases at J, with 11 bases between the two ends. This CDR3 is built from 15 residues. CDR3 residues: CASSQGGHETGELFF. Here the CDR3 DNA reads TGTGCCAGCAGCCAAGGAGGGCATGAGACCGGGGAGCTGTTTTTT.

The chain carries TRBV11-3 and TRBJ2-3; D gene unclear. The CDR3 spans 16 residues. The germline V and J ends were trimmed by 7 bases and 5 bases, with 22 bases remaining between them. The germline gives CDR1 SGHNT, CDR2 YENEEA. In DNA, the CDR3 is TGTGCCAGCAACCTTCTAACAGTGGGATGGATAGATACGCAGTATTTT. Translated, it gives CASNLLTVGWIDTQYF. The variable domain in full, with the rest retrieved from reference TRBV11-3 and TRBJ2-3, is EAGVVQSPRYKIIEKKQPVAFWCNPISGHNTLYWYLQNLGQGPELLIRYENEEAVDDSQLPKDRFSAERLKGVDSTLKIQPAELGDSAVYLCASNLLTVGWIDTQYFGPGTRLTVL.

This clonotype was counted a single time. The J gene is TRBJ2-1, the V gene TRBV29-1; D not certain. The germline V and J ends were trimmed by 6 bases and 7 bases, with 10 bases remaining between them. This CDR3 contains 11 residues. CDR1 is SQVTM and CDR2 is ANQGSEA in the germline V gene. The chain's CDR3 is CSVRHTNEQFF. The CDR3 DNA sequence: TGCAGCGTCCGTCATACTAATGAGCAGTTCTTC.

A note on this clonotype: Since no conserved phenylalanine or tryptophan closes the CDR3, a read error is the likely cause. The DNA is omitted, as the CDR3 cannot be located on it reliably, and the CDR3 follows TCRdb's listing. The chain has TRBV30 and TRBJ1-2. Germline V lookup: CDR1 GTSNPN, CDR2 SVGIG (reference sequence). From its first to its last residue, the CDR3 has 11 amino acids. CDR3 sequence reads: CAWKIAYGHTS.

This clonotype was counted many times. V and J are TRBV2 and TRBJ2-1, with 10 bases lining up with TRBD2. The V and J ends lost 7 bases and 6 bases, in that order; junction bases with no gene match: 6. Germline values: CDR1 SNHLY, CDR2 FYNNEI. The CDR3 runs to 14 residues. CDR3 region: CASKSASGSNEQFF. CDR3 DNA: TGTGCCAGCAAGAGCGCTAGCGGGAGCAATGAGCAGTTCTTC. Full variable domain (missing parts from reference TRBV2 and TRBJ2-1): EPEVTQTPSHQVTQMGQEVILRCVPISNHLYFYWYRQILGQKVEFLVSFYNNEISEKSEIFDDQFSVERPDGSNFTLKIRSTKLEDSAMYFCASKSASGSNEQFFGPGTRLTVL.

CDR3 protein: CASSFGLTSPSYEQYF. The CDR3 DNA follows: TGTGCCAGCAGTTTTGGCCTGACTAGCCCAAGTTACGAGCAGTACTTC. The chain recombines TRBV12-3 or TRBV12-4 with TRBJ2-7; 7 nucleotides line up with TRBD2. This CDR3 contains 16 residues. The V segment lost 3 bases and the J segment 4 bases; nucleotides outside the gene matches: 12.

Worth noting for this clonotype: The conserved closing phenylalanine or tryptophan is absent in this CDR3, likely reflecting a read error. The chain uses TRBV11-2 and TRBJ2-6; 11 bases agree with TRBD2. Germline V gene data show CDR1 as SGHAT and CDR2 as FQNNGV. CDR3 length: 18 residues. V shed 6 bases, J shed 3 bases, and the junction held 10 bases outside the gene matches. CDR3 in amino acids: CASSLFLAGGRGANVLTS. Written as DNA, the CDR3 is TGTGCCAGCAGTTTATTCCTAGCGGGGGGACGTGGGGCCAACGTCCTGACTTCC.

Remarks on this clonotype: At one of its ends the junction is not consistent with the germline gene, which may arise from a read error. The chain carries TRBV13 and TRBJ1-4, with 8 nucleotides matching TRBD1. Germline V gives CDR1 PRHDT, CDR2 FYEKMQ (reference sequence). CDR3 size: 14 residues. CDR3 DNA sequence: TGTTCCAGTAGCTTCAGGACAGGGAATGAAAAACTGTTTTTT. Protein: CSSSFRTGNEKLFF.

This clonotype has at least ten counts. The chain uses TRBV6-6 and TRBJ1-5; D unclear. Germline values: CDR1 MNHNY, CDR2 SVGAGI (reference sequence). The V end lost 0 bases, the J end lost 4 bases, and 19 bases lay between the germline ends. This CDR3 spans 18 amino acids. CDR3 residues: CASSYSKGPGAGNQPQHF. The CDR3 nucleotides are TGTGCCAGCAGTTACTCGAAGGGCCCCGGTGCGGGGAATCAGCCCCAGCATTTT.

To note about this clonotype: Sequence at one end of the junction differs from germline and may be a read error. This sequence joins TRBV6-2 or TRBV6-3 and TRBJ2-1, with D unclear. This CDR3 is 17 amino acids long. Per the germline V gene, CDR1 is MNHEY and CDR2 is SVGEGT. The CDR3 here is CASSYSNGVVSYNEQFF. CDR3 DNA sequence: TGTGCCAGCAGTTACTCGAATGGGGTAGTCTCCTACAATGAACAGTTCTTC.

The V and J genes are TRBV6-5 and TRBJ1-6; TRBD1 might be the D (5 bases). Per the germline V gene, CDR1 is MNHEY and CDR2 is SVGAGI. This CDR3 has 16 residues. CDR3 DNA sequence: TGTGCTGGCAGGCCGAGAGACAGCTCCTATAATTCACCCCTCCACTTT. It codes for CAGRPRDSSYNSPLHF.

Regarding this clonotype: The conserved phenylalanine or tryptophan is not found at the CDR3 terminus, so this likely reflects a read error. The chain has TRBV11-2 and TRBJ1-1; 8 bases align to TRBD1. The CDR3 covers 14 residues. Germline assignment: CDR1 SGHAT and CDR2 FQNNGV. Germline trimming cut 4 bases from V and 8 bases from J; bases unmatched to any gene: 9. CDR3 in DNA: TGTGCCAGCAGCTCCGACAGGGGAGGCACCGAAGCTTTCATT. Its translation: CASSSDRGGTEAFI.

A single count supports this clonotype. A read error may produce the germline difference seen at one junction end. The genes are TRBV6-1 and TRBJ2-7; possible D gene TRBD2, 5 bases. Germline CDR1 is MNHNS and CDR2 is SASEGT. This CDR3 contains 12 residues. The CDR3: CASRERAGEHYF. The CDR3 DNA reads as TGTGCCAGCAGGGAGAGGGCGGGCGAGCACTACTTC.

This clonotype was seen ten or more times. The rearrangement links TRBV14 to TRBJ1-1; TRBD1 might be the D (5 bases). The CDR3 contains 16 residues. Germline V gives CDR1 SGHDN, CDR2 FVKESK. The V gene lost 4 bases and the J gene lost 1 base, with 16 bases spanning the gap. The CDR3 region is CASSPFRQRPNTEAFF. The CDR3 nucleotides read TGTGCCAGCAGCCCCTTTCGACAGAGGCCGAACACTGAAGCTTTCTTT.

CDR3: CATSENSPAGELFF. The DNA for the CDR3 is TGTGCCACCAGTGAGAACAGCCCCGCCGGGGAGCTGTTTTTT. This rearrangement joins TRBV24-1 to TRBJ2-2; no clear D. CDR1 and CDR2 from the germline V gene are KGHDR and SFDVKD. Trimming stripped 4 bases from V and 6 bases from J, with 11 bases between. CDR3 length: 14 amino acids.

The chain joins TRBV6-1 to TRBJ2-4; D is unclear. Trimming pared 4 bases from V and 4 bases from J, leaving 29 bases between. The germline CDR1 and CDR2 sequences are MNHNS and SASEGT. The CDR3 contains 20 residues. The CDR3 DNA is TGTGCCAGCAGTGGGAGTCAGGACGCATTTGTGAACTTAGCTAAAAACATTCAGTACTTC. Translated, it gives CASSGSQDAFVNLAKNIQYF.

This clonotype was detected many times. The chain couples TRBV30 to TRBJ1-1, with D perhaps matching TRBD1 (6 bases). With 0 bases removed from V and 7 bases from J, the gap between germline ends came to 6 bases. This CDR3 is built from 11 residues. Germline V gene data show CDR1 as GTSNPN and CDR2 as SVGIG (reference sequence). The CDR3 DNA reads TGTGCCTGGAGTGTAGGGGGTGAAGCTTTCTTT. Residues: CAWSVGGEAFF.

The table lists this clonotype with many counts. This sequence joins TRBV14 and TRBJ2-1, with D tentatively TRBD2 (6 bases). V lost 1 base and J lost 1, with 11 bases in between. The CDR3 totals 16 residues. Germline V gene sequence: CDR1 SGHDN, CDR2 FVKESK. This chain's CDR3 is CASSQGGGWSYNEQFF. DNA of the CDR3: TGTGCCAGCAGCCAAGGTGGAGGGTGGTCCTACAATGAGCAGTTCTTC.

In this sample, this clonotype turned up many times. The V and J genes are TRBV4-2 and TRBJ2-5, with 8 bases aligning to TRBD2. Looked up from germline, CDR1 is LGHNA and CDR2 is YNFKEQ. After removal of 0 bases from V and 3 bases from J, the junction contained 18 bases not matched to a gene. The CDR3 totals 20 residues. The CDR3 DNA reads TGTGCCAGCAGCCAAGATATAATGGGGTTCCGGGAGGGTGTCGAAGAGACCCAGTACTTC. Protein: CASSQDIMGFREGVEETQYF.